The source of this T cell receptor (beta chain) is a study of CD8 T cells in Susac syndrome. The V end lost 2 bases, the J end lost 1 base, and 6 bases lay between the germline ends. The CDR3 runs to 15 residues. RNA, at about 0.45 to 1 ug, was reverse transcribed with random hexamers. TCRdb used MiXCR to reprocess the immunoSEQ multiplex PCR reads, holding one entry per CDR3 protein. Counted here are about 300,000 distinct CDR3 sequences, 75% to 85% occurring once; the ten biggest clones make up roughly 0.21%. The sequenced sample consisted of CD8+ T cells from PBMCs. This clonotype originated in a human donor with multiple sclerosis. This chain uses TRBV23-1 with TRBJ2-6, with a weak D call TRBD2 (6 bases). TRBV23-1 is sorted into the ORF group, with uncertain function. The CDR3 loop reads CASSQRGSGANVLTF. For the CDR3, the DNA is TGCGCCAGCAGTCAACGGGGGTCTGGGGCCAACGTCCTGACTTTC.